This T cell receptor beta chain was documented in a study of control samples from healthy donors and cancer patients. Sequenced by immunoSEQ multiplex PCR; TCRdb stores in-frame clones only, minus some. Here the sample spans approximately 110,000 clones, 90% being singletons. Germline values: CDR1 MNHEY, CDR2 SMNVEV (reference sequence). The CDR3 runs to 15 residues. Germline trimming cut 5 bases from V and 5 bases from J; bases unmatched to any gene: 7. What was sequenced was blood. The source of this sequence is a human donor in good health. The donor label of this sample is uncertain. The chain has TRBV27 and TRBJ1-4; TRBD1 agrees at 8 bases. The CDR3 nucleotides read TGTGCCAGCAGTCTCCGGGACAGGACGAATGAAAAACTGTTTTTT. It specifies CASSLRDRTNEKLFF.